The entry below gives a single TCR beta chain sequence along with its context. The antigen is not known. The data belong to a study of T cell repertoires in cytomegalovirus infection. Study summary: Indicated by public TCR beta signatures were CMV infection and matching HLA type.

TCRdb redid the calling of the reads with MiXCR, one entry per CDR3 protein. Altogether roughly 500,000 distinct CDR3 sequences are present, about 33% being singletons, with the ten largest covering about 17%. Study results and limitations: Accumulated public TCR beta family frequency recognized individuals carrying CMV together with the relevant HLA.

Germline lookup yields CDR1 MDHEN and CDR2 SYDVKM. V gave up 3 bases and J gave up 5 bases, with 13 bases separating them. The CDR3 runs 14 residues. The receptor was isolated from a human donor in good health (CMV status not recorded). Some clones in this sample may be carry-over from other donors' samples. V is TRBV28 and J is TRBJ2-5, with unresolved D. The sequencing here drew on cultured PBMCs, taken from culture after CMV antigen stimulation. CDR3 nucleotide sequence: TGTGCCAGCAGTTTGAATCCCCAGCTGGAGACCCAGTACTTC. It specifies CASSLNPQLETQYF.